The entry that follows covers one T cell receptor (beta chain) sequence. The sample is drawn from a study of blood T cell repertoires in COVID-19. Across the whole study: T cells, B-cell-depleted T cells, or PBMCs supplied cDNA or gDNA.

Some clones are missing from TCRdb's copy, which holds only in-frame ones; the method was immunoSEQ multiplex PCR. Altogether some 120,000 clones are present, approximately 80% being singletons, with the ten largest covering roughly 15%. The sample was peripheral blood. This clonotype was sampled from a woman in her fifties or sixties with acute or convalescent COVID-19.

CDR3 protein: CASSDSPGVLFHTF. Here the CDR3 DNA reads TGTGCCAGCAGTGATTCCCCAGGGGTCCTTTTCCACACCTTC. J is TRBJ1-2 and V is TRBV6-4; TRBD1 might be the D (6 bases). This CDR3 is 14 amino acids long. Germline CDR1 MRHNA, CDR2 SNTAGT. Trimming removed 3 bases from V and 12 bases from J, with 20 bases in between.